This T cell receptor (beta chain) was recorded in a study of patients and donors after allogeneic stem cell transplantation. This clonotype occurred a few times. A single record per CDR3 protein comes from TCRdb applying MiXCR to the RT-PCR reads. Of roughly 940,000 distinct CDR3 sequences listed, around 17% were seen once; the top ten hold roughly 6%. CDR1 SGHAT and CDR2 FQNNGV come from the germline V gene. The CDR3 has 15 amino acids. Trimming took 4 bases from V and 6 from J; bases not matched to a gene: 4. This receptor was taken from a human donor who was either an allogeneic HSCT recipient or a stem cell or donor lymphocyte infusion donor (not recorded which). It is not recorded whose cells these are; they may come from a transplant donor. V and J are TRBV11-2 and TRBJ2-2, with 11 bases aligning to TRBD2. The sample was blood, either unsorted or a sorted T cell fraction (not recorded which). CDR3 DNA sequence: TGTGCCAGCAGCTCAAAGGGACTAGCGGCCGGGGAGCTGTTTTTT. Translating gives CASSSKGLAAGELFF.